This T cell receptor (beta chain) is from a study of CD8 T cells in Susac syndrome. The overall study: At blood draw, Susac syndrome patients were therapy-naive, on corticosteroids, or on intravenous immunoglobulin alone.

A single count supports this clonotype. V was shortened by 6 bases and J by 4 bases, with 22 bases between the two germline ends. This CDR3 contains 16 residues. The RNA, about 0.5 to 1 ug, was put through reverse transcription using random hexamers. TCRdb re-called the immunoSEQ multiplex PCR reads through MiXCR, storing one row per CDR3 protein. Among under 200,000 distinct CDR3 sequences, around 95% were seen once, and the ten largest hold 0.098%. This receptor was taken from a human donor with Susac syndrome. What was sequenced was CD4+ T cells from PBMCs. The chain links TRBV12-3 or TRBV12-4 to TRBJ2-7; perhaps TRBD2 as D (5 bases). For the CDR3, the DNA is TGTGCCAGCAGCCCCTCCCCTGAGGGATTAAAGTACGAGCAGTACTTC. Its protein is CASSPSPEGLKYEQYF.